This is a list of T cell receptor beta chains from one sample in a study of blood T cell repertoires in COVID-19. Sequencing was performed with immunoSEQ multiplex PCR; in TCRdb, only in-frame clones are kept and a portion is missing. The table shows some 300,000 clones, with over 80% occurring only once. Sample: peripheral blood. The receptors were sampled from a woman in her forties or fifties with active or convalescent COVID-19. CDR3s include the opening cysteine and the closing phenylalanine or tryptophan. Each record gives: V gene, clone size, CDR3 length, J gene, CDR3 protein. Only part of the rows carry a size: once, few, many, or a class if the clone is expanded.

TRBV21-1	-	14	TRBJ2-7	CASTGGLPTYEQYF
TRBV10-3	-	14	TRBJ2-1	CAIAGLAGGREQFF
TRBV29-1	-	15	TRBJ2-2	CSVHSGRADSGELFF
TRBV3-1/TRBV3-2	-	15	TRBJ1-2	CASSQDRVGYYGYTF
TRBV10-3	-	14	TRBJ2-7	CAISGERGEREQYF
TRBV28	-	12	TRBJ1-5	CASSSRIQPQHF
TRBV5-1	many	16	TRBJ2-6	CASSLAGGTGANVLTF
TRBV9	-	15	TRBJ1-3	CASSSTGSSGNTIYF
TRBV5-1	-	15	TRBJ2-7	CASSLEGTGMHEQYF
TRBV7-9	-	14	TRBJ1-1	CASSLEVGNTEAFF
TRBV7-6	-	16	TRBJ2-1	CASSAPGLHSYNEQFF
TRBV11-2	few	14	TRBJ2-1	CASNNGLELDEQFF
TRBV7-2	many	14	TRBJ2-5	CATGLARPQETQYF
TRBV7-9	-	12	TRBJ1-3	CASSGGGNTIYF
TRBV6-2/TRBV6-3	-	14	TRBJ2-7	CASSSGLAGDEQYF
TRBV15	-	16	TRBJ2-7	CATSLDRGSPSYEQYF
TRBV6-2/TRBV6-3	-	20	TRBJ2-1	CASSYPRTSGRPRLDNEQFF
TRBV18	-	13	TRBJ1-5	CASSPGRDQPQHF
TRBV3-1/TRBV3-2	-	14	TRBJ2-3	CASSPYGGTDTQYF
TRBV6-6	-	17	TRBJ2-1	CASSRAGTSGRAWEQFF
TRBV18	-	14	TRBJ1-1	CASFPRLDHTEAFF
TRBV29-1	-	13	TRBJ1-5	CSVEDRGGTPQHF
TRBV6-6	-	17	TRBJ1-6	CASSHASLGTFNSPLHF
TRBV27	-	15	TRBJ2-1	CASSLLAGGPNEQFF
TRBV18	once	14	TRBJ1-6	CASSNVEGNSPLHF
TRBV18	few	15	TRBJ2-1	CASSRSGSPYNEQFF
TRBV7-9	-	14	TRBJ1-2	CASSLTGMDYGYTF
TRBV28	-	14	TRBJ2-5	CASSLGQLQETQYF
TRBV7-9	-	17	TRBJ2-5	CASSPWGGQGGQETQYF
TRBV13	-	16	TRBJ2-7	CASSSDSGTFSYEQYF
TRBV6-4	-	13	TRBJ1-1	CASSLSENTEAFF
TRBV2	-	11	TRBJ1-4	CASIENEKLFF
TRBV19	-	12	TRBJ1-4	CASSPSREKLFF
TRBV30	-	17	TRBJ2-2	CAWKGGQGIMNTGELFF
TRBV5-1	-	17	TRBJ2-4	CASSLVAGVNAKNIQYF
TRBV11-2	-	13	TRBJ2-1	CASSFTGNNEQFF
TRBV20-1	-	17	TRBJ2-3	CSASPLERAGSTDTQYF
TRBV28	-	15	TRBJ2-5	CASSQGGTLPETQYF
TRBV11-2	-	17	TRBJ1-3	CASSPLGGTGSRNTIYF
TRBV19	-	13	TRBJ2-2	CASSNRDTGELFF
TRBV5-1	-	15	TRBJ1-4	CASSFLGTGNEKLFF
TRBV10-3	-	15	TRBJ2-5	CAISDPAGGKETQYF